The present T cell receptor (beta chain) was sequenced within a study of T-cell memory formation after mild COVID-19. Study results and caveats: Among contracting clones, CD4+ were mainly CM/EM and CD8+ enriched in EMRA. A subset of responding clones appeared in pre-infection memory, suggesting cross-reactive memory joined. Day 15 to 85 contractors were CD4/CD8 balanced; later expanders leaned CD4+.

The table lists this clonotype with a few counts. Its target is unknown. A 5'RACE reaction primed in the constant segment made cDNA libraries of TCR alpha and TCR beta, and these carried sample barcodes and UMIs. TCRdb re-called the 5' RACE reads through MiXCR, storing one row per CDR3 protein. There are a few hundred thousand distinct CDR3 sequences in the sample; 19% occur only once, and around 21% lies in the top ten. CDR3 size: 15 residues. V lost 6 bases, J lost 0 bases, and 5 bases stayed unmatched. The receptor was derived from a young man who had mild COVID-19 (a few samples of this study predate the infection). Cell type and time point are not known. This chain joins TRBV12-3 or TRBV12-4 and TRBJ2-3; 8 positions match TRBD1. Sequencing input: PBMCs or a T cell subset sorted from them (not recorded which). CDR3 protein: CASRETGASTDTQYF. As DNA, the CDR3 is TGTGCCAGCAGGGAGACAGGGGCTAGCACAGATACGCAGTATTTT.